A selection of T cell receptor beta chains follows, all from one sample in a study of T cell repertoires in cytomegalovirus infection. MiXCR, applied by TCRdb to the reads, yields one record per CDR3 protein. Here the sample spans about 680,000 distinct CDR3 sequences, 20% to 25% being singletons. Material: CD8+ T cells from PBMCs. These receptors came from a human donor in good health (CMV status not recorded). Some clones in this sample may be carry-over from other donors' samples. Each CDR3 is given with its conserved first and last residue. D genes are given only for firm matches. Only some rows state a clone size, as once, few, many or a class for expanded clones.

abundance,j_gene,v_gene,len,d_gene,CDR3aa,CDR3nt
NA,TRBJ2-3,TRBV6-2/TRBV6-3,18,NA,CASSYSIDSGVGTDTQYF,TGTGCCAGCAGTTACTCGATAGACTCTGGAGTGGGTACAGATACGCAGTATTTT
NA,TRBJ2-1,TRBV5-5,14,NA,CASSPSATLYEQFF,TGTGCCAGCAGCCCCTCAGCTACCCTGTATGAGCAGTTCTTC
many,TRBJ2-1,TRBV12-3/TRBV12-4,17,TRBD2,CASSPTSGGAFYNEQFF,TGTGCCAGCAGTCCGACTAGCGGGGGGGCCTTCTACAATGAGCAGTTCTTC
NA,TRBJ2-2,TRBV28,15,NA,CASSLLQGRAGELFF,TGTGCCAGCAGTTTACTACAGGGGAGGGCCGGGGAGCTGTTTTTT
few,TRBJ2-2,TRBV7-4,17,NA,CASSSTVGSPITGELFF,TGTGCCAGCAGCTCAACCGTGGGCAGCCCCATCACCGGGGAGCTGTTTTTT
few,TRBJ1-2,TRBV29-1,14,NA,CSVEDWSREDGYTF,TGCAGCGTTGAAGATTGGAGCAGGGAGGATGGCTACACCTTC
many,TRBJ2-1,TRBV7-6,15,NA,CASSQRTVQGGEQFF,TGTGCCAGCAGCCAACGGACAGTTCAGGGTGGTGAGCAGTTCTTC
few,TRBJ2-1,TRBV4-1,15,TRBD2,CASSQESGGASEQFF,TGCGCCAGCAGCCAAGAGAGCGGGGGGGCGAGTGAGCAGTTCTTC
NA,TRBJ2-7,TRBV11-1,14,NA,CASSLGRFYYEQYF,TGTGCCAGCAGCTTGGGACGCTTTTACTACGAGCAGTACTTC
few,TRBJ1-1,TRBV9,15,NA,CASSRWETPNTEAFF,TGTGCCAGCTCACGTTGGGAAACGCCGAACACTGAAGCTTTCTTT
few,TRBJ2-1,TRBV27,14,TRBD1,CASRFSGQYNEQFF,TGTGCCAGCAGATTCTCGGGACAGTACAATGAGCAGTTCTTC
NA,TRBJ2-1,TRBV4-3,16,TRBD1,CASSQTGTEPYNEQFF,TGCGCCAGCAGCCAGACCGGGACAGAGCCCTACAATGAGCAGTTCTTC
NA,TRBJ2-2,TRBV18,17,TRBD2,CASSPPTRGANTGELFF,TGTGCCAGCTCACCACCCACCCGGGGGGCGAACACCGGGGAGCTGTTTTTT
few,TRBJ1-1,TRBV14,17,TRBD1,CASSQKGQGLGGTEAFF,TGTGCCAGCAGCCAAAAAGGACAGGGGTTGGGAGGAACTGAAGCTTTCTTT
many,TRBJ2-7,TRBV12-3/TRBV12-4,16,TRBD1,CASSERQGLRRYEQYF,TGTGCCAGCAGTGAACGACAGGGGCTTAGGCGCTACGAGCAGTACTTC
NA,TRBJ2-5,TRBV14,17,TRBD2,CASSQPGLADYQETRYF,TGTGCCAGCAGCCAGCCCGGACTAGCAGACTATCAAGAGACCCGGTACTTC
few,TRBJ1-5,TRBV7-2,18,NA,CASSPSFRIGFSNQPQHF,TGTGCCAGCAGCCCCTCTTTTAGGATCGGGTTTAGCAATCAGCCCCAGCATTTT
few,TRBJ1-2,TRBV29-1,11,NA,CSVAGGGGYTF,TGCAGCGTTGCCGGGGGAGGTGGCTACACCTTC
few,TRBJ2-2,TRBV19,14,TRBD1,CASRPTGVVGELFF,TGTGCCAGTAGGCCGACAGGGGTTGTCGGGGAGCTGTTTTTT
few,TRBJ1-2,TRBV14,13,TRBD1,CASRHRDSYGYTF,TGTGCCAGCAGACACCGGGACAGCTATGGCTACACCTTC
NA,TRBJ2-5,TRBV20-1,15,NA,CSAPRDHTAWETQYF,TGCAGTGCCCCCCGGGACCACACGGCATGGGAGACCCAGTACTTC
NA,TRBJ1-5,TRBV6-5,14,NA,CASSYSPANQPQHF,TGTGCCAGCAGTTACTCGCCAGCGAATCAGCCCCAGCATTTT
NA,TRBJ2-7,TRBV7-9,16,NA,CASSRPPGGTPYEQYF,TGTGCCAGCAGCCGTCCCCCAGGAGGGACCCCCTACGAGCAGTACTTC
NA,TRBJ1-2,TRBV14,12,NA,CASSRFASGYTF,TGTGCCAGCAGTCGGTTCGCCAGCGGCTACACCTTC
few,TRBJ2-1,TRBV5-1,18,TRBD1,CASSSPRDRVSTDNEQFF,TGCGCCAGCAGCTCTCCCCGGGACAGGGTTTCCACGGACAATGAGCAGTTCTTC
once,TRBJ2-5,TRBV14,13,NA,CTSSLGGGETQYF,TGTACCAGCAGCCTCGGAGGGGGAGAGACCCAGTACTTC
NA,TRBJ2-7,TRBV14,16,NA,CASSRLRTPAPGEQYF,TGTGCCAGCAGTCGGCTCCGAACACCGGCTCCGGGGGAGCAGTACTTC
many,TRBJ1-1,TRBV6-1,14,TRBD1,CASKTGGSSTEAFF,TGTGCCAGCAAAACAGGGGGCTCGAGTACTGAAGCTTTCTTT
many,TRBJ2-3,TRBV28,14,NA,CASSSMGDTDTQYF,TGTGCCAGCAGTTCCATGGGGGATACAGATACGCAGTATTTT
few,TRBJ2-1,TRBV12-3/TRBV12-4,14,NA,CASRSRGGPHEQFF,TGTGCCAGCAGATCCCGAGGGGGGCCGCACGAGCAGTTCTTC